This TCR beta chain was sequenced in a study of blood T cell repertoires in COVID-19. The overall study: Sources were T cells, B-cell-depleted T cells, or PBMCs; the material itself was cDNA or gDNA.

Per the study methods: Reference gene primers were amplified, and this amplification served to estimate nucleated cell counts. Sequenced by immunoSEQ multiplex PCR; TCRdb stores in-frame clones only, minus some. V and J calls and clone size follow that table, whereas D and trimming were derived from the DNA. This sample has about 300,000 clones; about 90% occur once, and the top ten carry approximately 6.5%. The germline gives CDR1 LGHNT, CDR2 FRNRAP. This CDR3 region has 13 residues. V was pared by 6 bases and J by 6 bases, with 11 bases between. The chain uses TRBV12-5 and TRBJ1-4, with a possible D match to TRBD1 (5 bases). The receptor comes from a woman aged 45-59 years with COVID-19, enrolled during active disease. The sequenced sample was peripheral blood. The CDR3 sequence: CASGSRRDEKLFF. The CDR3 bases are TGTGCTAGTGGATCCCGCAGGGATGAAAAACTGTTTTTT. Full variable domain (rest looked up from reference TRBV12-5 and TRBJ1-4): DARVTQTPRHKVTEMGQEVTMRCQPILGHNTVFWYRQTMMQGLELLAYFRNRAPLDDSGMPKDRFSAEMPDATLATLKIQPSEPRDSAVYFCASGSRRDEKLFFGSGTQLSVL.